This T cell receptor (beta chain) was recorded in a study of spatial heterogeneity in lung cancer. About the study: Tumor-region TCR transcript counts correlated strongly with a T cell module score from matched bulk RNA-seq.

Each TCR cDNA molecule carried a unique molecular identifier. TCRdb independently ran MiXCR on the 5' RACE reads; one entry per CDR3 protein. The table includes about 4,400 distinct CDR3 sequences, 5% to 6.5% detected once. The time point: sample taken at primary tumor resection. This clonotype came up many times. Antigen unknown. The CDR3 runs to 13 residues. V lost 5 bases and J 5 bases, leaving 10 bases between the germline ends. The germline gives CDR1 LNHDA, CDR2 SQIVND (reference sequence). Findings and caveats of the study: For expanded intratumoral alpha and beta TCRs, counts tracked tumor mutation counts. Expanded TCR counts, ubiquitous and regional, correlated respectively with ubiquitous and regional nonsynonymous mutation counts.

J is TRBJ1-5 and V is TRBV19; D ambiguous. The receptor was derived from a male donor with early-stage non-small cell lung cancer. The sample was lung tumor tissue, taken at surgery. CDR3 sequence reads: CASSSRRDQPQHF. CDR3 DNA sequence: TGTGCCAGTAGTTCTCGTCGGGATCAGCCCCAGCATTTT. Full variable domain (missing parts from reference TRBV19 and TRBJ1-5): DGGITQSPKYLFRKEGQNVTLSCEQNLNHDAMYWYRQDPGQGLRLIYYSQIVNDFQKGDIAEGYSVSREKKESFPLTVTSAQKNPTAFYLCASSSRRDQPQHFGDGTRLSIL.